The rows below give T cell receptor beta chains drawn from one sample of a study of shared clonotypes between healthy human individuals. Only in-frame clones appear in the TCRdb table, and some are missing; sequencing was by immunoSEQ multiplex PCR. The table lists some 1.5 million clones, about 98% of them singletons. The sequencing sample was made of naive CD4+ T cells sorted from blood. The receptors here all came from a young man in good health. The CDR3 runs from the conserved cysteine through the conserved F or W.

TRBV6-5	CASSYSSLAERYEQYF
TRBV15	CATSRTGGAYEQYF
TRBV28	CASSPQLGPEAFF
TRBV27	CASSLISGANVLTF
TRBV14	CASSRQGAYGYTF
TRBV11-3	CASSPGLAGVTDTQYF
TRBV2	CASTPQGGTDTQYF
TRBV15	CATSRVPPGGSNQPQHF
TRBV10-3	CAITARTGGALSGNTIYF
TRBV5-1	CASRNPGLAGAGELFF
TRBV29-1	CSVQGMGNQPQHF
TRBV9	CASSQGPTYEQYF
TRBV6-1	CASRRDLGDEQFF
TRBV15	CATSRETGINNQPQHF
TRBV5-1	CASSKAVLRLAGWETQYF
TRBV6-1	CASSEAPTGPGYTF
TRBV10-3	CAISAMGQNYGYTF
TRBV5-1	CASTRGSGNTEAFF
TRBV9	CASSAHSGTGAFQETQYF
TRBV6-5	CASSSRRLSSTDTQYF
TRBV6-1	CASRGDLSNQPQHF
TRBV7-6	CASSLTGQGRETQYF
TRBV2	CASNLGQGVGALFF
TRBV15	CATSTGPTNYNEQFF
TRBV6-5	CASTRTGELFF
TRBV11-2	CASSPGLANYEQYF
TRBV11-1	CATQPGAGVNTEAFF
TRBV18	CASSPRQGSSYEQYF
TRBV7-2	CASSRGLVDYNEQFF
TRBV18	CASSPRGQTYNEQFF
TRBV9	CASSADREDGPQHF
TRBV5-6	CASSLGTGVGQQYF
TRBV7-3	CASSDVGGTTYYEQYF
TRBV18	CASSLAPGQSYEQYF
TRBV19	CASRTGKGTQYF
TRBV28	CASSLRPHEQYF
TRBV19	CASSMLGLGLQQFF
TRBV15	CATSRGHVQSSYEQYF
TRBV5-1	CASSFQPGFPYEQYF
TRBV29-1	CSVEETGQGFNGYTF
TRBV7-9	CASSSKLTGVSYNEQFF
TRBV20-1	CSGIDNYEQYF